Sequencing of this T cell receptor (beta chain) was carried out in a study of OX40 agonist ivuxolimab in advanced cancers. Background on the study: Hepatocellular carcinoma, melanoma, renal cell or head and neck cancer was diagnosed in the dose-escalation patients. Study results and limitations: Normalized T-cell clonal expansion was also low in some nonresponders. At 0.1 to 3.0 mg/kg, clonal expansion of CD4+ and CD8+ blood T cells had occurred by week 6.

Only a few counts were recorded for this clone. Its antigen is undetermined. The germline CDR1 and CDR2 sequences are MNHNY and SVGAGI (reference sequence). V trimming: 5 bases; J trimming: 5 bases; junction bases outside the gene matches: 9. The CDR3 length is 15 residues. TCRdb's copy holds only in-frame clones and misses some; the assay was immunoSEQ multiplex PCR. The sample contains some 57,000 clones, about four fifths of which appear only once. Here the sequenced sample was CD4+ or CD8+ T cells sorted from blood, taken in a trial of the OX40 agonist ivuxolimab. The TCR sequence derives from an adult with an advanced solid tumor such as melanoma, head and neck, liver or kidney cancer. The chain is built from TRBV6-6 and TRBJ2-7, with 10 bases aligning to TRBD2. The CDR3 protein is CASSDPAGGRNEQYF. The DNA for the CDR3 is TGTGCCAGCAGTGACCCAGCGGGAGGGCGAAACGAGCAGTACTTC.